Listed here is a single T cell receptor (beta chain). As yet, its antigen is unknown. The entry originates in a study of Ad26.COV2.S vaccination and SARS-CoV-2 variants. Study-wide context: It was the COV1001 Ad26.COV2.S trial arm that included the donor.

The CDR3 contains 14 residues. Germline lookup yields CDR1 LNHNV and CDR2 YYDKDF (reference sequence). The ends were cut back, 8 bases at V and 6 bases at J, with 18 bases in the middle. Study-wide results and caveats: The TCR breadth and depth analyses may have understated or missed part of the total T cell responses.

Treatment: around 19 received Ad26.COV2.S at low or high dose, single or two shots; 5 received placebo; per-sample allocation not given. All samples were drawn on day 63, counting from the first vaccine or placebo injection. The table came from immunoSEQ multiplex PCR; TCRdb's copy has only in-frame clones and leaves some out. The data show 300,000 to 400,000 clones, 80% to 90% seen once. The source material was peripheral blood, sampled in a trial of Ad26.COV2.S vaccine versus placebo. The chain links TRBV15 to TRBJ2-3, with D tentatively TRBD1 (6 bases). The receptor was isolated from a person between 18 and 59 years old who received the Ad26.COV2.S COVID-19 vaccine or a placebo. In DNA, the CDR3 is TGTGCCACCGGGACAACTACCTCGCGGGATACGCAGTATTTT. Translated: CATGTTTSRDTQYF.